The T cell receptor (beta chain) described here comes from a study of cytotoxic CD8 clonotypes in ibrutinib-treated CLL (dated by TCRdb to 2020 to 2022). The study in broad terms: The cohort included roughly 15 treatment-naive and ten to twelve relapsed/refractory patients; approximately 17 were IGHV unmutated. Of the 85 to 90 participants in the trial, roughly 26 had longitudinal samples available. An average of approximately 260,000 productive templates and tens of thousands of productive rearrangements was obtained per sample. Every remission and progressive disease sample was obtained while ibrutinib was still being received by the patients. Responses were partial in around 25 patients and complete in 2; after median approximately 67 months follow-up, some 15 stayed in remission and about twelve progressed. Cryopreserved peripheral blood mononuclear cells were collected at three points: before therapy, at response, and at either sustained remission or disease progression. Samples at response were collected after a median of roughly twelve months of treatment, with a range of about 6 to 36 months.

Taken with the paper, the label for time point translates to: progressive disease on ibrutinib. For TCR beta library preparation, 1.5 to 2 micrograms of genomic DNA was extracted from cryopreserved PBMCs. Longitudinal blood samples from CLL patients receiving ibrutinib monotherapy were subjected to high-throughput TCR beta sequencing. Patients were enrolled in a phase 2 open-label single-center ibrutinib monotherapy trial. In the case of this clone: Its antigen specificity is not known. No per-base quality is available; no much larger clone lies one base away.

CDR1 and CDR2 are drawn from the germline V gene: SGHTA, FQGNSA. From the cysteine through the phenylalanine, the CDR3 covers 14 amino acids. Of the read, only the CDR3 DNA is kept; its 42 bases are in frame from base 1. The germline V and J ends show losses of 5 bases and 8 bases respectively, and no gene match explains 5 bases of the junction. On a MiSeq, deep resolution sequencing aimed for a depth between 1 in 1 million and 1 in 200,000 T cells, with each clonotype covered about 9.2x on average. The immunoSEQ hsTCRB Kit was used to generate the TCR beta libraries. Concerning the study's data processing: ImmunoSEQ Data Assistant and ImmunoSEQ Analyzer were used for data analysis, and V, D and J genes were assigned according to IMGT definitions. Clonality, which ranges from 0 to 1, was calculated by subtracting the normalized Shannon entropy of productive rearrangement frequencies from one. Public clonotype analysis was restricted to overrepresented clonotypes comprising at least 0.05% of each patient's repertoire. Thirteen age-matched healthy donor repertoires from immuneACCESS were used as controls for clonality. TCRdb stores this immuneACCESS table with in-frame sequences only. Part of the clones is absent; in the studies checked, under half of the shortfall reflects unresolved V genes, and no reason is known for the rest. The V and J calls and clone size were taken over from that table, and D and trimming were inferred from the DNA. This sample comprises 35,000 or so clones, roughly two thirds of them detected only once. The ten largest clonotypes hold 16% of the sample.

What the research found in general, with its limitations: Clonality increased at ibrutinib response, stayed stable in sustained remission, and fell back toward baseline at progression. Baseline clonality was found to be higher than that of age-matched healthy donors and was strongly correlated with circulating CD8+ T-cell counts. Public clonotypes were rare and either contracted or stayed stable during treatment, and the rise in clonality at ibrutinib response reflected the expansion of private clonotypes. Lymph node repertoires were not examined, and the timing of sampling was not matched between patients in sustained remission and those whose disease progressed.

The sequences come from PBMCs, collected at disease progression, from a patient treated with ibrutinib. The receptor's source is a human donor with chronic lymphocytic leukemia. This chain is built from TRBV7-2 and TRBJ1-3; TRBD1 fits 11 bases in the junction. Here the CDR3 is given as CASSPGQGAYTIYF. At the DNA level, the sequence is TGTGCCAGCAGCCCTGGACAGGGGGCTTACACCATATATTTT.